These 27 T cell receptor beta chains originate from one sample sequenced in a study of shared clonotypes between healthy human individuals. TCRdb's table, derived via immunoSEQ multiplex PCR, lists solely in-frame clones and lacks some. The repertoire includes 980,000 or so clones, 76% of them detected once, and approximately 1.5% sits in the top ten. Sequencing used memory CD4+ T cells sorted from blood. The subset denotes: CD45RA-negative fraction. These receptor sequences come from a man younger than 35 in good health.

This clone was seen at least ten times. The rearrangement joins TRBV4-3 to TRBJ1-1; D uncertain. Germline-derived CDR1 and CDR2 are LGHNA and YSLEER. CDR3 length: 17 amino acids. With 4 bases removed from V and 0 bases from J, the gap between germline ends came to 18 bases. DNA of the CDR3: TGCGCCAGCAGCCTTGAAAGTGGCGGTAGTTTGAACACTGAAGCTTTCTTT. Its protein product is CASSLESGGSLNTEAFF.

CDR3 residues: CASSLADRGGDGYTF. The CDR3 DNA follows: TGTGCCAGCAGCTTAGCCGACAGGGGAGGCGATGGCTACACCTTC. The chain combines TRBV7-2 with TRBJ1-2, with 8 bases fitting TRBD1. V was pared by 0 bases and J by 6 bases, with 6 bases of the junction left unmatched. Per the germline V gene, CDR1 is SGHTA and CDR2 is FQGNSA. The CDR3 length is 15 residues.

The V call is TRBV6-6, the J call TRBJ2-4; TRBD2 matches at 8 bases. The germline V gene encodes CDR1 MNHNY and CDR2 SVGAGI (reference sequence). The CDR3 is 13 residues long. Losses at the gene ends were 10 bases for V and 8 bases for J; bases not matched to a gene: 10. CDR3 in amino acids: CAIASGSLHIQYF. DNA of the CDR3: TGTGCCATCGCCAGCGGGAGCCTCCACATTCAGTACTTC.

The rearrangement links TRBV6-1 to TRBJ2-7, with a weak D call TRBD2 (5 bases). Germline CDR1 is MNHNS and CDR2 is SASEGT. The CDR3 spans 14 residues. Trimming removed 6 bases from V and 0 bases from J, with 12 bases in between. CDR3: CASRRVRSSYEQYF. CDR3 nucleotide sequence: TGTGCCAGCAGGAGGGTTCGGAGCTCCTACGAGCAGTACTTC.

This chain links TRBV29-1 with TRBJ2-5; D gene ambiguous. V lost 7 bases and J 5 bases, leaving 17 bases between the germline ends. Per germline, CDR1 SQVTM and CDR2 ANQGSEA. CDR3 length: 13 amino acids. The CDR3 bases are TGCAGCGGTGCTAGGGCGCTCGGCGAGACCCAGTACTTC. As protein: CSGARALGETQYF.

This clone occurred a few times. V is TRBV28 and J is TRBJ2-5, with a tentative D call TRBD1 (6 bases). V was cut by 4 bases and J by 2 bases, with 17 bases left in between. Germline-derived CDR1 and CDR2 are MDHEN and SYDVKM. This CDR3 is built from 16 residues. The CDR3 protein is CASSSSRTAIQETQYF. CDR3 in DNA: TGTGCCAGCAGTTCGTCTAGGACAGCAATACAAGAGACCCAGTACTTC.

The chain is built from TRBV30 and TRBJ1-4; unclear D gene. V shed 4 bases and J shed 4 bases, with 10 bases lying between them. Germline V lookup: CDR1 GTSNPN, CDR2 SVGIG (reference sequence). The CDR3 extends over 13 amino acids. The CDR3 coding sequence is TGTGCCTGGATGCGCTCTGGTAATGAAAAACTGTTTTTT. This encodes CAWMRSGNEKLFF.

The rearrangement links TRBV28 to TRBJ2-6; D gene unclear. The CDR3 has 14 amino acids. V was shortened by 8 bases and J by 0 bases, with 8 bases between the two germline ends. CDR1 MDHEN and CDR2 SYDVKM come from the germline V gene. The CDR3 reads CASGLTSGANVLTF. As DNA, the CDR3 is TGTGCCAGCGGGCTTACCTCTGGGGCCAACGTCCTGACTTTC.

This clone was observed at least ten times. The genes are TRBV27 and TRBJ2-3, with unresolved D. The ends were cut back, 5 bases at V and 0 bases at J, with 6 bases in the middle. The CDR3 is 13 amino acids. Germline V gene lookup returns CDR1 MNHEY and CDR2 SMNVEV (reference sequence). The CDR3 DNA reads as TGTGCCAGCAGTCCCTGGAGCACAGATACGCAGTATTTT. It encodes CASSPWSTDTQYF.

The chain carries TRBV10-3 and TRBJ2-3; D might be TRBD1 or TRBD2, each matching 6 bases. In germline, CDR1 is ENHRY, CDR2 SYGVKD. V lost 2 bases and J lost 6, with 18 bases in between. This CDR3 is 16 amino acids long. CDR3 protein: CAISEVKLLGGDTQYF. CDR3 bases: TGTGCCATCAGTGAGGTCAAGCTCCTAGGGGGGGATACGCAGTATTTT.

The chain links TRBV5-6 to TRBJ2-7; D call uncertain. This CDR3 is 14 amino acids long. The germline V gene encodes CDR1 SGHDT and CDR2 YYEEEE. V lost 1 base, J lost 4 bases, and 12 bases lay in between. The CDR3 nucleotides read TGTGCCAGCAGCTTGAAAGGTGGGGTTTACGAGCAGTACTTC. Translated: CASSLKGGVYEQYF.

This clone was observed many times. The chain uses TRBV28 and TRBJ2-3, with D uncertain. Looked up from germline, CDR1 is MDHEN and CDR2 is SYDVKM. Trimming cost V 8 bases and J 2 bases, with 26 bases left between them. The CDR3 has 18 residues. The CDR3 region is CASLGMVSLGKNTDTQYF. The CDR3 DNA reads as TGTGCCAGCCTTGGAATGGTGTCTTTAGGCAAAAACACAGATACGCAGTATTTT.

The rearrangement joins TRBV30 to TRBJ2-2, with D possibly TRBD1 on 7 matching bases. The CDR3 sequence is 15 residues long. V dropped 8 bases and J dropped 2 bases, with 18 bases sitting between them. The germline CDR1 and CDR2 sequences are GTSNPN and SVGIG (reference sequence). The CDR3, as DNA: TGTGCCAGAGAATGGCAGGGGGGTAACACCGGGGAGCTGTTTTTT. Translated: CAREWQGGNTGELFF.

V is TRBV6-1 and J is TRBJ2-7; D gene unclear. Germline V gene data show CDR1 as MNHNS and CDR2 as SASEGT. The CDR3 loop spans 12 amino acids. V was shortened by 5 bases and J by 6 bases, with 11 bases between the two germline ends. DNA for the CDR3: TGTGCCAGCAGTCTACAAAAATCCGAGCAGTACTTC. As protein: CASSLQKSEQYF.

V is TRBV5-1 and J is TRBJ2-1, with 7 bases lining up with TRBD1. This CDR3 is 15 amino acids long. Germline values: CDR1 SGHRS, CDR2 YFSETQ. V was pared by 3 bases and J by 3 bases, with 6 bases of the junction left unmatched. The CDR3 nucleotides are TGCGCCAGCAGCTCAAGGACAGGTATCTACAATGAGCAGTTCTTC. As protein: CASSSRTGIYNEQFF.

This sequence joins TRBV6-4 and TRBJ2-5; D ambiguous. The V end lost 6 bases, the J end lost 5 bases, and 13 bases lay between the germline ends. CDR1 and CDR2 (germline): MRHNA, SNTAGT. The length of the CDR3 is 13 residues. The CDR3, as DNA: TGTGCCAGCAGCACCCACGCTCAGGAGACCCAGTACTTC. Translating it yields CASSTHAQETQYF.

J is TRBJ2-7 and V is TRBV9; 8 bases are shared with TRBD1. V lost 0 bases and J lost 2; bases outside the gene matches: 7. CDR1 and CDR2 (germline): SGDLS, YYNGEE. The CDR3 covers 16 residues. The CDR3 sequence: CASSVGGDRRTYEQYF. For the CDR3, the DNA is TGTGCCAGCAGCGTAGGTGGGGACAGGAGGACCTACGAGCAGTACTTC.

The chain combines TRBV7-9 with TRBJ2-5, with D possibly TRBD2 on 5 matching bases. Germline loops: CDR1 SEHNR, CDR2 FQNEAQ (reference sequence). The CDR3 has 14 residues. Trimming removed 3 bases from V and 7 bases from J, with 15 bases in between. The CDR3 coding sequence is TGTGCCAGCAGCTTCCGAGGCGGGCTTGTGACCCAGTACTTC. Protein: CASSFRGGLVTQYF.

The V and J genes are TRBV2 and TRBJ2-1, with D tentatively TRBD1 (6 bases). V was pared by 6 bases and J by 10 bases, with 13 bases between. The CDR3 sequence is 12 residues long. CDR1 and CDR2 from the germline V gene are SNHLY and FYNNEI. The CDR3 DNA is TGTGCCAGCAGGCGTCCTCAGGGGGAGCAGTTCTTC. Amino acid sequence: CASRRPQGEQFF.

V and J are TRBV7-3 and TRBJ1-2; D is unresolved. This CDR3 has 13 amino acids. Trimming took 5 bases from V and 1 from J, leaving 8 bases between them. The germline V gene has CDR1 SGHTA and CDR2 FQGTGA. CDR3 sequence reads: CASSPGFNYGYTF. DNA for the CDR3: TGTGCCAGCAGCCCCGGTTTTAACTATGGCTACACCTTC.

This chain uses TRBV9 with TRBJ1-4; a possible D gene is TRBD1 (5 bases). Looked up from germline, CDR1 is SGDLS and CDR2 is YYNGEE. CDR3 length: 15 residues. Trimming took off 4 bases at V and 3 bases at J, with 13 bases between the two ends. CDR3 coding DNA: TGTGCCAGCAGCTCGTACGGGGCGTCTAATGAAAAACTGTTTTTT. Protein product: CASSSYGASNEKLFF.

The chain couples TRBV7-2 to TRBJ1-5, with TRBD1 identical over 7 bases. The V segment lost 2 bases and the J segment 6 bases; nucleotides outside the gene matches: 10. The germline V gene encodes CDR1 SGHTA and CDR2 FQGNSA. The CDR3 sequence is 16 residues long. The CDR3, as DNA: TGTGCCAGCAGCTTAATGGGGACAGTCGCGAGTCAGCCCCAGCATTTT. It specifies CASSLMGTVASQPQHF.

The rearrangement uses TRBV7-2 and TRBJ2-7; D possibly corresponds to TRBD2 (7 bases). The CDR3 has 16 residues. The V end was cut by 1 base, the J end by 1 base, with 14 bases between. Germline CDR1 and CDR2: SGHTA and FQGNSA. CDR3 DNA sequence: TGTGCCAGCAGCTTAGATGCGGGGGCGAAGTCCTACGAGCAGTACTTC. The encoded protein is CASSLDAGAKSYEQYF.

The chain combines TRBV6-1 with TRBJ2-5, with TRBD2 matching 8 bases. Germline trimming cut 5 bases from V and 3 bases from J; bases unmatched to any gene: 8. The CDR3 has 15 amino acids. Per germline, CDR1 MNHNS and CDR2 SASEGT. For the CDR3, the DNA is TGTGCCAGCAGTTCCCCGGGACTAGGCGAAGAGACCCAGTACTTC. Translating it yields CASSSPGLGEETQYF.

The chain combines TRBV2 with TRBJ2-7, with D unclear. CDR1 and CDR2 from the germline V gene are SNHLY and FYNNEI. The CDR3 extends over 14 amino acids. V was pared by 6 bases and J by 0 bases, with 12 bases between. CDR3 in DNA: TGTGCCAGCAGGGCCGAATTATCCTCCTACGAGCAGTACTTC. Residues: CASRAELSSYEQYF. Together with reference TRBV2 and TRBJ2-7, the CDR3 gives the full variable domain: EPEVTQTPSHQVTQMGQEVILRCVPISNHLYFYWYRQILGQKVEFLVSFYNNEISEKSEIFDDQFSVERPDGSNFTLKIRSTKLEDSAMYFCASRAELSSYEQYFGPGTRLTVT.

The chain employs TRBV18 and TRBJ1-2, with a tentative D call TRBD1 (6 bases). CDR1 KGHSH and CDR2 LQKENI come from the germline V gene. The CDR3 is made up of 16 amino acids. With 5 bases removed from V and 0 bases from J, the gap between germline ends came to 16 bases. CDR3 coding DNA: TGTGCCAGCTCAGAGCGACAGGCTCCTACTAACTATGGCTACACCTTC. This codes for CASSERQAPTNYGYTF.

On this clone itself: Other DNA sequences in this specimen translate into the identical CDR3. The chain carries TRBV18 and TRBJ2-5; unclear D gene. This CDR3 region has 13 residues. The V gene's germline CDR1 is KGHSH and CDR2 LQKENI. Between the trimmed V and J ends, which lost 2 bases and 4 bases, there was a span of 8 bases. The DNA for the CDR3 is TGTGCCAGCTCACCAGGGTTAGGAGAGACCCAGTACTTC. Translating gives CASSPGLGETQYF.